A single T cell receptor beta chain is shown here with its context. What it recognizes is unknown. Analyses pooled second doses at about 4 or about 12 weeks. Only in-frame clones appear in the TCRdb table, and some are missing; sequencing was by immunoSEQ multiplex PCR. The sample shows roughly 140,000 clones, roughly nine tenths of them seen only once. This sample is part of a study of T cell responses to AZD1222 COVID-19 vaccine. Overall study results and limits: Variant regions that are unmutated are reportedly the target of nearly half of spike-specific TCRs. AZD1222 recipients seropositive at baseline numbered only 5 or 6.

The sequence was collected from an adult who received the AZD1222 COVID-19 vaccine. Here the sequenced sample was peripheral blood, taken 28 days after the second AZD1222 dose.

CDR3 in amino acids: CASSLGGGDNSPLHF. For the CDR3, the DNA is TGCGCCAGCAGCTTGGGAGGAGGGGATAATTCACCCCTCCACTTT. V usage is TRBV5-1 and J usage is TRBJ1-6; a possible D gene is TRBD1 (5 bases). With 0 bases removed from V and 5 bases from J, the gap between germline ends came to 9 bases. The germline CDR1 and CDR2 sequences are SGHRS and YFSETQ. This CDR3 region has 15 residues.